This T cell receptor (beta chain) came from a study of cytomegalovirus exposure and HLA in healthy donors. Germline loops: CDR1 SGHNT, CDR2 YYREEE (reference sequence). V lost 5 bases and J 2 bases, leaving 15 bases between the germline ends. This CDR3 has 15 amino acids. PCR involved 60 Vbeta and 13 Jbeta primers. Assay used: immunoSEQ multiplex PCR; TCRdb lists only in-frame clones, some missing. The sample lists some 84,000 clones; under 85% were seen once. The sequenced sample was PBMCs. The rearrangement links TRBV5-4 to TRBJ2-3; tentatively, D is TRBD1 (5 bases). The source is a boy between 10 and 17 years old in good health and CMV-seronegative. DNA of the CDR3: TGTGCCAGCAGGCCCTATGGCAGGGACACAGATACGCAGTATTTT. Encoded protein: CASRPYGRDTDTQYF.